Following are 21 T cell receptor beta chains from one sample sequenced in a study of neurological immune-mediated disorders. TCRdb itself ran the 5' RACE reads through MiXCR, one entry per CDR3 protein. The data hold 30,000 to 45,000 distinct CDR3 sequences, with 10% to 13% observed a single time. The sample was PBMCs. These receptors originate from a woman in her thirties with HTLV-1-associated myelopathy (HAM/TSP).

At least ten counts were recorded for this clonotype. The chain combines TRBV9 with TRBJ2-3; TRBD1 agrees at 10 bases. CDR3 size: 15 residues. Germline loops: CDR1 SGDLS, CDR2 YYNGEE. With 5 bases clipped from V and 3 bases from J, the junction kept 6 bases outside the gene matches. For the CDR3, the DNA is TGTGCCAGCAGTTACCGGGACAGGGGAACAGATACGCAGTATTTT. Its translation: CASSYRDRGTDTQYF. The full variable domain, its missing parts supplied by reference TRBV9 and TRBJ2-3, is DSGVTQTPKHLITATGQRVTLRCSPRSGDLSVYWYQQSLDQGLQFLIQYYNGEERAKGNILERFSAQQFPDLHSELNLSSLELGDSALYFCASSYRDRGTDTQYFGPGTRLTVL.

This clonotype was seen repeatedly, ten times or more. The CDR3 sequence is CASSLSGDSGTSSNQPQHF. DNA of the CDR3: TGTGCCAGCAGCTTAAGCGGGGACAGTGGGACGTCTAGCAATCAGCCCCAGCATTTT. The rearrangement uses TRBV7-8 and TRBJ1-5, with 7 bases fitting TRBD1. The ends lost 2 bases at V and 0 bases at J; junction bases unmatched: 13. This CDR3 has 19 amino acids. CDR1 is SGHVS, CDR2 FQNEAQ, per germline.

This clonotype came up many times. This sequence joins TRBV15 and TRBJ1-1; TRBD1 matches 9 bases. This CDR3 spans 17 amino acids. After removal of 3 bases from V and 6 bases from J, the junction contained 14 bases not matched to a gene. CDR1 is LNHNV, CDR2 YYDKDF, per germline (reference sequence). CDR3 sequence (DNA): TGTGCCACCAGCAGGCCTCCCGGCCGGGACAGGGCTTCTGAAGCTTTCTTT. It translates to CATSRPPGRDRASEAFF.

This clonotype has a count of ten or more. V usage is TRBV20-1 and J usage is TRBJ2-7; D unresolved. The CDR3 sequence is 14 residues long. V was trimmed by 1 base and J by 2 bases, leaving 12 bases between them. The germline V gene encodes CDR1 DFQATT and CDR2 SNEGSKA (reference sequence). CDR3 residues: CSARGPRRAYEQYF. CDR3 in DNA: TGCAGTGCTAGAGGGCCCAGGAGAGCCTACGAGCAGTACTTC.

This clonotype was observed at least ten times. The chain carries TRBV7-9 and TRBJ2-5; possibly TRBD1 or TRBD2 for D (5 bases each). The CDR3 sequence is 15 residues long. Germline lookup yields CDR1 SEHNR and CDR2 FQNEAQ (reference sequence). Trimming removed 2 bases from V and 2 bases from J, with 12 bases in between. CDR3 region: CASSLSGGVQETQYF. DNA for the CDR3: TGTGCCAGCAGCTTATCTGGGGGTGTTCAAGAGACCCAGTACTTC.

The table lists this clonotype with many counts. The CDR3 region has the DNA TGCAGTGCCCGAGTGCTAGAGTCGCGGGGGGGAAGGGAAAAACTGTTTTTT. It is translated as CSARVLESRGGREKLFF. The chain has TRBV20-1 and TRBJ1-4; possible D gene TRBD1, 5 bases. The CDR3 consists of 17 residues. Germline CDR1 reads DFQATT; CDR2 reads SNEGSKA (reference sequence). The V gene lost 6 bases and the J gene lost 8 bases, with 28 bases spanning the gap.

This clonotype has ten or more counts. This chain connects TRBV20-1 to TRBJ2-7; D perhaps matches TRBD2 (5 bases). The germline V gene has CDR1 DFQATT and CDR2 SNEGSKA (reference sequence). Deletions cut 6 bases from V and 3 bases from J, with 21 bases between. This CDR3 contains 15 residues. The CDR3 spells CSAADVSLSGYEQYF. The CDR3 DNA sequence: TGCAGTGCCGCGGATGTATCCCTGAGCGGCTACGAGCAGTACTTC.

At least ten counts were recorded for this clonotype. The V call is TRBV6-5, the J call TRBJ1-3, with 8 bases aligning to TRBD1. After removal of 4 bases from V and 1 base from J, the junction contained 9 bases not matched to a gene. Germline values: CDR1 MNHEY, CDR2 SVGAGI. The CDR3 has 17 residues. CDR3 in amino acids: CASSLITGGGSGNTIYF. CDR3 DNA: TGTGCCAGCAGTTTAATAACAGGGGGAGGGTCTGGAAACACCATATATTTT.

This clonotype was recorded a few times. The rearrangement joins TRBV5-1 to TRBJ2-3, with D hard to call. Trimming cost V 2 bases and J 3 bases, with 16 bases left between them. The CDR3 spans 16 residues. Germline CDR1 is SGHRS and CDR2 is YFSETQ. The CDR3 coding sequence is TGCGCCAGCAGCTTCTTATTGGCGAGCCAAACAGATACGCAGTATTTT. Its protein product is CASSFLLASQTDTQYF.

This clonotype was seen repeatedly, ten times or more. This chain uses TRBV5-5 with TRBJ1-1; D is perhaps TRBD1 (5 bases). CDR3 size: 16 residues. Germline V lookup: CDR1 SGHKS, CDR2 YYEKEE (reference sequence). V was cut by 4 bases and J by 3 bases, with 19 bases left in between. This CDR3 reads CASSPDRGRSHTEAFF. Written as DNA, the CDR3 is TGTGCCAGCAGCCCCGACCGGGGCCGGTCGCACACTGAAGCTTTCTTT.

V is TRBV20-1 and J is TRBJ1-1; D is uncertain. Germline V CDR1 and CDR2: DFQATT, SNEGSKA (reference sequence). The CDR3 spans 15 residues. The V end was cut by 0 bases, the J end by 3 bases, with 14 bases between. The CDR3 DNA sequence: TGCAGTGCTAGAGACTCAGACGGAGGACACACTGAAGCTTTCTTT. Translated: CSARDSDGGHTEAFF.

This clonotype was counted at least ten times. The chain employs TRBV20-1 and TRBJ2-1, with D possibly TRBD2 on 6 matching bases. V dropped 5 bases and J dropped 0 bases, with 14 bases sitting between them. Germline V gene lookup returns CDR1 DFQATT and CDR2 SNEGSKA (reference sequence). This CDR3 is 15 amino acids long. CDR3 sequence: CSAQSGSHSYNEQFF. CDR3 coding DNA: TGCAGTGCTCAAAGCGGGTCCCACTCCTACAATGAGCAGTTCTTC.

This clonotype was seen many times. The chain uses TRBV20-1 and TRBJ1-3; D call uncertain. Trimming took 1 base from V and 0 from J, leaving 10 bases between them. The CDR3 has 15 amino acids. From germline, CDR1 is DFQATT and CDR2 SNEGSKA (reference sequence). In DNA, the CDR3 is TGCAGTGCTAGAGGCAGGTTATTCTCTGGAAACACCATATATTTT. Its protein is CSARGRLFSGNTIYF.

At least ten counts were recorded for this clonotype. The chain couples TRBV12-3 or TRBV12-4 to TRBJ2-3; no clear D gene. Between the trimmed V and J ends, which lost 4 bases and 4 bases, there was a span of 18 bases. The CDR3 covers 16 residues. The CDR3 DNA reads TGTGCCAGCAGTTCAGGCGTGGCAATCTCCCCAGATACGCAGTATTTT. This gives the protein CASSSGVAISPDTQYF.

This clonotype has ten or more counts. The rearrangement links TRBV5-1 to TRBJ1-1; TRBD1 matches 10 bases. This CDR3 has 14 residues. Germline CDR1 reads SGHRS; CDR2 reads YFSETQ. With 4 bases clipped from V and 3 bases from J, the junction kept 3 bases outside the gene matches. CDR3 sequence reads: CASSAGQGDTEAFF. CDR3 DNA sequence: TGCGCCAGCAGCGCCGGACAGGGGGACACTGAAGCTTTCTTT.

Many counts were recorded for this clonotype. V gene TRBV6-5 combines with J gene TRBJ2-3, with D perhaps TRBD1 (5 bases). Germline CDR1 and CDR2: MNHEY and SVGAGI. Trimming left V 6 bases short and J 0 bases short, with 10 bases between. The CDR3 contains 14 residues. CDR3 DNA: TGTGCCAGCAGCTATCGACAGAGCACAGATACGCAGTATTTT. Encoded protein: CASSYRQSTDTQYF.

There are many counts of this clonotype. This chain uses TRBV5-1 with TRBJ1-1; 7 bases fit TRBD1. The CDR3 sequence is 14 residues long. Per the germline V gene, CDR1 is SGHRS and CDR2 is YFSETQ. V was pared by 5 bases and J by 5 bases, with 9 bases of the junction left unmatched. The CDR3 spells CASSPTGELTEAFF. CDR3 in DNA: TGCGCCAGCAGTCCTACAGGGGAACTTACTGAAGCTTTCTTT.

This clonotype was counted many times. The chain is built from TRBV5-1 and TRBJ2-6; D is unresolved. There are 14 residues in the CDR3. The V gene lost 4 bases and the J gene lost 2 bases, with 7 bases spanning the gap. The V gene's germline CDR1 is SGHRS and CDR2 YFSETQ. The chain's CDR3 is CASSQSPGANVLTF. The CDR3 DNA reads TGCGCCAGCAGCCAAAGTCCTGGGGCCAACGTCCTGACTTTC.

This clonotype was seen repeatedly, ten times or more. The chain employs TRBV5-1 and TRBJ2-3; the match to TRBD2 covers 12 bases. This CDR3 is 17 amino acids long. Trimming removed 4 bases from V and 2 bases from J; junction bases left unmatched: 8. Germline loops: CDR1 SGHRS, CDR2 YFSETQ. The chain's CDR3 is CASSPPRTSGATDTQYF. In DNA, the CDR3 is TGCGCCAGCAGCCCACCAAGGACTAGCGGGGCCACAGATACGCAGTATTTT.

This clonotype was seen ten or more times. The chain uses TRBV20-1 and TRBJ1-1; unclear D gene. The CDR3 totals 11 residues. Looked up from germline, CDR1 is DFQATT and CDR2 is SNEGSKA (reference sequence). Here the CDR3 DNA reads TGCTCTGGAAATCGGGGAACTGAAGCTTTCTTT. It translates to CSGNRGTEAFF.

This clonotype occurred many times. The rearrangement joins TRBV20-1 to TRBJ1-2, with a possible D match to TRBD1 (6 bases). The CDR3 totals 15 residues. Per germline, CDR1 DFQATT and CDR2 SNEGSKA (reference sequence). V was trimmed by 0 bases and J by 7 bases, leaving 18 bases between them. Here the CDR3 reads CSARELGRGFSGYTF. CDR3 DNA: TGCAGTGCTAGAGAATTGGGCAGGGGTTTTAGTGGCTACACCTTC.